This TCR beta chain was recovered during a study of shared clonotypes between healthy human individuals (dated by TCRdb to 2018 to 2020). General notes on the study: The cohort comprised two women and three men aged 18 to 49 years. Per donor, three plates each were used for CD4 naive and CD4 memory, two for CD8 naive, and one for CD8 memory. Blood TCR repertoires of four to six healthy adults were deeply sequenced to estimate repertoire size and the extent of clonotype sharing between individuals. To increase sequencing depth and limit assay-specific biases, different laboratories used diverse techniques to prepare libraries and sequence TCR repertoires. Between about 0.94 and 8.9 billion PBMCs per donor were obtained by leukapheresis. The investigation overall reported the following: Because the study included a small number of donors, the genetic and exposure-history diversity represented was limited. About 5% of naive CD4, roughly 3.5% of naive CD8, approximately 2% of memory CD4, and approximately 0.4% of memory CD8 clonotypes were shared across several donors. Larger estimated clonotype richness was generally found for naive subsets than for memory subsets. Only blood was sampled, and tissue TCR repertoires likely differ from those in blood. Pairwise subsampling indicated that sequencing depth was expected to affect the degree of clonotype sharing among donors. Clonotypes shared by all four sorted-subset donors showed higher generation probabilities than non-shared clonotypes. Incomplete sequencing was indicated by rarefaction of sorted-subset datasets, despite the large sequencing depth.

Using the deep immunoSEQ assay, multiplex PCR amplified TCR CDR3 regions from genomic DNA. Extracted genomic DNA from each cell subset was distributed evenly across all wells of several immunoSEQ 96-well plates, and each plate was treated as a replicate. For sorted subsets, 150 to 250 ng of genomic DNA, equivalent to some 30,000 T cell genomes, went into each replicate PCR. Purified libraries were quantified with a Qubit 3.0 fluorometer, sized on a Bioanalyzer 2100, and re-quantified with the KAPA Library Quantification kit. Each immunoSEQ 96-well plate was sequenced on its own single-read 150-cycle Illumina NextSeq 550 flow cell. Processing in the source paper ran as follows. Because the immunoSEQ output included only junctional sequences and no quality scores, the filtering could not be the same as the filtering used for full-length reads. To assign V/J genes and CDR3, sequences were annotated against IMGT germline references using PyIR, a Python wrapper for IgBLAST v1.9. Reads with weak V/J assignments (E-value above 1e-6), missing CDR3, stop codons, out-of-frame junctions, or ambiguous translated residues were removed. A V3J clonotype was defined by an identical inferred V gene, J gene, and CDR3 amino acid sequence. Percentage overlap between repertoires was computed as shared unique clonotypes divided by the size of the smaller repertoire. Richness of each repertoire was evaluated using RTK rarefaction, the Chao1 estimator, and Recon v2.1 estimates of unobserved clonotypes. Generation probabilities for all TCRbeta clonotypes obtained by the gDNA method from a handful of donors were computed using OLGA. This immuneACCESS table, as held by TCRdb, lists in-frame sequences with V and J called but not all clones. Of the missing ones, under half trace to an unresolved V gene in checked studies; the others have no known cause. V, J and clone size reflect that table, while D and trimming were determined from the DNA. The sample contains 1,400,000 or so clones, approximately 98.5% of them found a single time. 0.36% of the sample is held by the ten biggest clonotypes.

The donors were healthy, HIV-negative adults with no recently reported acute infections or vaccinations. Every donor was a Caucasian adult residing in Nashville, Tennessee, USA. CD4+ T cells were enriched by magnetic negative selection, after which naive cells were positively selected on CD45RA and the negative fraction was taken as the memory subset. After blood collection by leukapheresis, PBMCs were isolated using Ficoll-Histopaque density gradient centrifugation and then cryopreserved in the vapor phase of liquid nitrogen. Analytical flow cytometry was used to check the purity and quantity of every magnetically sorted T cell population. Genomic DNA was isolated from each sorted fraction and quantified by UV absorbance on a Nanodrop 2000c. Comment on this clone: Its target antigen remains unknown. Base qualities are not at hand, and no much larger clone is one base apart.

The cysteine opens and the phenylalanine closes a CDR3 of 15 amino acids. Just CDR3 DNA is preserved here, 45 bases in frame from base 1. V is reduced by 5 bases and J by 7 bases, leaving a spacing of 17 bases between them. The germline V gene (reference sequence) specifies MNHEY as CDR1 and SMNVEV as CDR2. This receptor chain uses TRBV27 and TRBJ2-2; the D gene is possibly TRBD2, with 6 bases matching. The specimen was naive CD4+ T cells sorted from blood. Interpreted using the paper, the cell subset or site label stands for: CD45RA+ positively selected. This receptor was taken from a man younger than 40 in good health. The CDR3 is CASSPLPTTSGELFF. The nucleotide sequence reads TGTGCCAGCAGTCCTCTGCCGACGACTAGCGGGGAGCTGTTTTTT.